This T cell receptor (beta chain) originates from a study of CD8 T cells in Susac syndrome. RNA, at about 0.5 to 1 ug, was reverse transcribed with random hexamers. TCRdb re-analysed the immunoSEQ multiplex PCR reads in MiXCR, keeping a single row per CDR3 protein. The sample contains approximately 190,000 distinct CDR3 sequences, 85% to 95% of which appear only once. The CDR3 covers 14 residues. Germline-derived CDR1 and CDR2 are KGHSH and LQKENI. V lost 1 base and J 5 bases, leaving 12 bases between the germline ends. V usage is TRBV18 and J usage is TRBJ2-7; perhaps TRBD1 as D (5 bases). The sequenced sample consisted of CD8+ T cells from PBMCs. The sequence came from a human donor with Susac syndrome. This chain's CDR3 is CASSPRQSSHEQYF. DNA for the CDR3: TGTGCCAGCTCACCACGACAGAGTAGCCACGAGCAGTACTTC. The full variable domain, in which reference TRBV18 and TRBJ2-7 provide the parts outside the CDR3, is NAGVMQNPRHLVRRRGQEARLRCSPMKGHSHVYWYRQLPEEGLKFMVYLQKENIIDESGMPKERFSAEFPKEGPSILRIQQVVRGDSAAYFCASSPRQSSHEQYFGPGTRLTVT.